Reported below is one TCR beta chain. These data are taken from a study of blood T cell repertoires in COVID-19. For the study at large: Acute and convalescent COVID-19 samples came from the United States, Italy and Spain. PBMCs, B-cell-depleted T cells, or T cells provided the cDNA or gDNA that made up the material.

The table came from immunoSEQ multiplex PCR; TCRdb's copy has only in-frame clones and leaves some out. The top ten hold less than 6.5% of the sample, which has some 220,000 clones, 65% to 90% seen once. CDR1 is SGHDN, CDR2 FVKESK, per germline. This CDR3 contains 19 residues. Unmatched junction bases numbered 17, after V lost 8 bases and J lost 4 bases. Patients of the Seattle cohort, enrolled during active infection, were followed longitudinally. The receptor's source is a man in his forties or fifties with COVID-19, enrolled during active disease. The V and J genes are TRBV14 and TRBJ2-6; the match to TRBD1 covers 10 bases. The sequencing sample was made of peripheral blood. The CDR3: CASGISPGQGFLGANVLTF. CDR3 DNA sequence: TGTGCCAGCGGGATCTCGCCGGGACAGGGGTTCCTCGGGGCCAACGTCCTGACTTTC.